A single count supports the clone carrying this T cell receptor beta chain. The CDR3 runs 12 residues. Germline CDR1 is GTSNPN and CDR2 is SVGIG (reference sequence). With 3 bases removed from V and 6 bases from J, the gap between germline ends came to 11 bases. In the original workflow: Using reference gene primer amplification, nucleated cell counts were estimated. TCRdb's table, derived via immunoSEQ multiplex PCR, lists solely in-frame clones and lacks some. The V and J calls and the clone size are those of that table, but D and trimming were determined from the DNA. The profile covers 99,000 or so clones, with approximately 83% appearing a single time and about 3.9% taken by the ten largest. This specimen belongs to a study of blood T cell repertoires in COVID-19. Study details: The cDNA or gDNA used as material had been derived from T cells, B-cell-depleted T cells, or PBMCs.

The source material was peripheral blood. This sequence originates from a middle-aged man with acute or convalescent COVID-19. The genes are TRBV30 and TRBJ1-2; D is perhaps TRBD1 (5 bases). The CDR3 loop is CAWRAGTNGYTF. In DNA, the CDR3 is TGTGCCTGGAGGGCCGGGACTAATGGCTACACCTTC.